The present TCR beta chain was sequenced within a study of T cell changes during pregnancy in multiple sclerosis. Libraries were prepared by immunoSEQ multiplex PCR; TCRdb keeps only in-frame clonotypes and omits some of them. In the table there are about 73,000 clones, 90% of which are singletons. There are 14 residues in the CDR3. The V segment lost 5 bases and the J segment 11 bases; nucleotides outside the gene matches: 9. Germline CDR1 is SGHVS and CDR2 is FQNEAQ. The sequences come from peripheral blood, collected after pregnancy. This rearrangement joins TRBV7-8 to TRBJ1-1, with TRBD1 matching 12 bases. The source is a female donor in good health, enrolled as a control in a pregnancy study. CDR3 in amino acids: CASSRSGTGGGAFF. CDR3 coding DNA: TGTGCCAGCAGCCGATCCGGGACAGGGGGCGGGGCTTTCTTT.